The present entry profiles one TCR beta chain with its context. Which antigen it targets is not known. No base quality values were provided; no much bigger clone lies one nucleotide off. This specimen belongs to a study of cytomegalovirus exposure and HLA in healthy donors (dated by TCRdb to about 2017). Background for the entire study: According to a later analysis, one platform produced both the 100 to 150 validation repertoires and the roughly 660 repertoires of the first cohort. The study aimed to test whether signatures of past pathogen exposure could be identified by cataloging public T cell receptors. Besides the first cohort of some 670 subjects, a separate validation cohort made up of roughly 130 different subjects was used. The study combined high-throughput TCR immunosequencing, statistical association of individual TCRs with disease status, and machine learning to predict cytomegalovirus infection status. Overall results and qualifications from the work: In both the original and validation cohorts, the classifier was reported to diagnose cytomegalovirus status with high specificity and sensitivity. The study gave a list of over 150 TCR beta chains associated with cytomegalovirus. Subsequent analysis determined that TCRs grouped into clusters in the first cohort also showed a tendency toward co-occurrence across the roughly 120 validation repertoires, and about 94% of cluster scores exceeded 0. The authors suggested that the approach could potentially be extended to other disease states and immunological phenotypes. Most TCR sequences were seen in very few donors, while some public TCRs were found in many individuals. The validation cohort had no HLA typing available for a later analysis, so co-occurrence within that cohort was assessed over all 130 or so repertoires. In vitro tests confirmed that three of the cytomegalovirus-associated TCR beta chains recognize cytomegalovirus antigens.

Donors formed part of the validation cohort, which comprised 120 or so subjects and was distinct from the first cohort of over 500 subjects. Library preparation was by the immunoSEQ multiplex PCR assay. On the authors' methods: To diagnose cytomegalovirus status from the catalog of TCR beta chain sequences, a statistical classification framework was built. TCRdb limited this immuneACCESS table to in-frame rearrangements with V and J called. A share of clones is missing; checked studies link under half to unresolved V genes, and the rest is unexplained. The V and J calls and clone size were taken over from that table, and D and trimming were inferred from the DNA. This sample comprises roughly 310,000 clones, 70% to 90% of them detected only once. Roughly 0.88% of the sample comes from the top ten. The germline V gene yields SGHRS for CDR1 and YFSETQ for CDR2. From the cysteine through the phenylalanine, the CDR3 covers 16 amino acids. The CDR3 DNA has 48 bases and is translated from base 1. Germline trimming: 3 bases from V, 2 bases from J; junction bases outside gene matches: 9.

The source material was PBMCs. This chain joins TRBV5-1 to TRBJ2-5; 8 bases in the junction line up with TRBD2. The source of this sequence is a man under 40 in good health and CMV-seronegative. Here is the DNA: TGCGCCAGCAGCTCGGTTAGCGGGGCATTACAAGAGACCCAGTACTTC. It translates as CASSSVSGALQETQYF.